This is a list of T cell receptor beta chains from one sample in a study of T cell responses to AZD1222 COVID-19 vaccine. Assay used: immunoSEQ multiplex PCR; TCRdb lists only in-frame clones, some missing. The table includes some 160,000 clones, just under 95% detected once. Source: peripheral blood, taken on day 0 of AZD1222 vaccination. The receptors come from an adult in good health. Both conserved end residues are part of each CDR3. A D gene is named only where the DNA matches it firmly. Expanded clones are given a class, and other clones once, few, many or no size at all.

v_call	j_call	clone_size	d_call	cdr3_aa	cdr3_nt
TRBV6-6	TRBJ2-7	few	NA	CASSFGQSSYEQYF	TGTGCCAGCAGTTTTGGACAGTCTTCCTACGAGCAGTACTTC
TRBV6-5	TRBJ2-7	NA	NA	CASSFDKNRAQYF	TGTGCCAGCAGTTTCGACAAAAACAGGGCGCAGTACTTC
TRBV7-2	TRBJ1-2	NA	NA	CASSLLHNYGYTF	TGTGCCAGCAGCTTACTCCATAACTATGGCTACACCTTC
TRBV9	TRBJ1-4	once	NA	CASSATQRNEKLFF	TGTGCCAGCAGCGCAACTCAGAGAAATGAAAAACTGTTTTTT
TRBV5-1	TRBJ2-1	NA	TRBD2	CASTLGLADYNEQFF	TGCGCCAGCACCCTGGGACTAGCGGATTACAATGAGCAGTTCTTC
TRBV5-4	TRBJ1-3	NA	TRBD1	CASRPGQNSGNTIYF	TGTGCCAGCAGACCGGGACAGAACTCTGGAAACACCATATATTTT
TRBV27	TRBJ1-5	NA	NA	CASSPGQYNSNQPQHF	TGTGCCAGCAGTCCCGGACAGTATAATAGCAATCAGCCCCAGCATTTT
TRBV5-1	TRBJ1-2	once	NA	CASSLGQNYGYTF	TGCGCCAGCAGCTTAGGACAGAACTATGGCTACACCTTC
TRBV12-5	TRBJ1-2	NA	TRBD1	CASGSSWGGDRDLLYGYTF	TGTGCTAGTGGTTCCTCCTGGGGGGGGGACAGGGACCTTTTGTATGGCTACACCTTC
TRBV12-1	TRBJ1-5	NA	NA	CATLRYQPQHF	TGTGCCACACTGAGGTATCAGCCCCAGCATTTT
TRBV7-2	TRBJ2-3	NA	TRBD1	CASSTGAGTDTQYF	TGTGCCAGCAGCACAGGGGCTGGCACAGATACGCAGTATTTT
TRBV2	TRBJ1-3	NA	TRBD1	CASSEGGTVSSGNTIYF	TGTGCCAGCAGTGAGGGGGGGACAGTGAGCTCTGGAAACACCATATATTTT
TRBV2	TRBJ2-7	NA	NA	CASSASYEQYF	TGTGCCAGCAGTGCATCCTACGAGCAGTACTTC
TRBV5-4	TRBJ1-2	NA	TRBD1	CASSPPGTGNYGYTF	TGTGCCAGCAGCCCTCCCGGGACAGGCAACTATGGCTACACCTTC
TRBV10-1	TRBJ2-3	NA	NA	CASSEDRRTDTQYF	TGCGCCAGCAGTGAAGATAGGCGGACAGATACGCAGTATTTT
TRBV7-9	TRBJ2-5	NA	NA	CASSPRGETQYF	TGTGCCAGCAGCCCCAGGGGCGAGACCCAGTACTTC
TRBV6-5	TRBJ1-5	NA	TRBD1	CATGQVQKPQHF	TGTGCCACGGGACAGGTCCAGAAGCCCCAGCATTTT
TRBV7-9	TRBJ2-1	NA	TRBD2	CASSPPAGVTYNEQFF	TGTGCCAGCAGCCCCCCCGCGGGGGTGACCTACAATGAGCAGTTCTTC
TRBV10-2	TRBJ1-3	NA	NA	CASSPQGLSGNTIYF	TGCGCCAGCAGCCCTCAGGGCCTTTCTGGAAACACCATATATTTT
TRBV7-9	TRBJ2-7	NA	NA	CASSHRVGEQYF	TGTGCCAGCAGCCACAGGGTTGGCGAGCAGTACTTC
TRBV4-3	TRBJ2-3	NA	NA	CASSQEGTDTQYF	TGCGCCAGCAGCCAAGAAGGCACAGATACGCAGTATTTT
TRBV7-2	TRBJ2-7	NA	NA	CASSLVMGVYEQYF	TGTGCCAGCAGCCTTGTAATGGGGGTCTACGAGCAGTACTTC
TRBV6-1	TRBJ1-2	NA	TRBD1	CASSETGVGYGYTF	TGTGCCAGCAGTGAGACAGGGGTAGGGTATGGCTACACCTTC
TRBV5-1	TRBJ2-7	NA	NA	CASSPTGWEQYF	TGCGCCAGCAGCCCAACAGGGTGGGAGCAGTACTTC
TRBV7-2	TRBJ1-6	once	NA	CASSLGPGMGSPLHF	TGTGCCAGCAGCTTAGGGCCAGGGATGGGTTCACCCCTCCACTTT
TRBV3-1/TRBV3-2	TRBJ1-1	NA	TRBD1	CASSRQGKSTEAFF	TGTGCCAGCAGCCGACAGGGCAAAAGCACTGAAGCTTTCTTT
TRBV12-3/TRBV12-4	TRBJ1-5	NA	NA	CASTHSNQPQHF	TGTGCCAGCACCCATAGCAATCAGCCCCAGCATTTT
TRBV2	TRBJ1-5	NA	TRBD1	CASTSTGSGQPQHF	TGTGCCAGCACCTCGACAGGGAGTGGTCAGCCCCAGCATTTT
TRBV29-1	TRBJ1-5	NA	TRBD1	CSVGQGYQPQHF	TGCAGCGTTGGACAGGGCTATCAGCCCCAGCATTTT
TRBV9	TRBJ2-3	NA	NA	CASSVAVGGTPDTQYF	TGTGCCAGCAGCGTAGCGGTTGGAGGGACCCCAGATACGCAGTATTTT
TRBV3-1/TRBV3-2	TRBJ1-2	NA	NA	CASSQVSGWGYTF	TGTGCCAGCAGCCAAGTTTCAGGTTGGGGCTACACCTTC
TRBV5-6	TRBJ1-1	NA	TRBD1	CASSLQGVTEAFF	TGTGCCAGCAGCTTACAGGGGGTCACTGAAGCTTTCTTT
TRBV18	TRBJ1-6	NA	NA	CASSGDGQTPRYNSPLHF	TGTGCCAGCTCCGGGGATGGACAAACACCGCGATATAATTCACCCCTCCACTTT
TRBV4-3	TRBJ1-2	NA	NA	CASSQERGGSGYTF	TGCGCCAGCAGCCAAGAGCGTGGGGGAAGTGGCTACACCTTC
TRBV27	TRBJ1-2	NA	NA	CASSLSWNTPRRSYGYTF	TGTGCCAGCAGTTTATCGTGGAACACACCTCGAAGGAGCTATGGCTACACCTTC
TRBV15	TRBJ1-1	NA	NA	CATSRGRGSHLNTEAFF	TGTGCCACCAGCAGAGGGAGAGGGAGCCACTTGAACACTGAAGCTTTCTTT
TRBV3-1/TRBV3-2	TRBJ1-1	NA	NA	CASSPSPYTEAFF	TGTGCCAGCAGCCCCTCTCCTTACACTGAAGCTTTCTTT
TRBV7-9	TRBJ1-3	NA	TRBD1	CASSSGTGGNTIYF	TGTGCCAGCAGTTCCGGGACAGGGGGAAACACCATATATTTT
TRBV10-3	TRBJ2-7	NA	NA	CAISDMGDSYEQYF	TGTGCCATCAGTGATATGGGTGACTCCTACGAGCAGTACTTC
TRBV29-1	TRBJ2-2	NA	TRBD2	CSGGGGADTGELFF	TGCAGCGGCGGCGGGGGGGCCGATACCGGGGAGCTGTTTTTT
TRBV12-3/TRBV12-4	TRBJ1-1	NA	NA	CASSLNFGFGAFF	TGTGCCAGCAGTTTAAATTTTGGGTTTGGAGCTTTCTTT
TRBV5-4	TRBJ2-3	NA	TRBD2	CASSLSGGTDTQYF	TGTGCCAGCAGTTTAAGCGGGGGCACAGATACGCAGTATTTT
TRBV7-8	TRBJ1-4	NA	NA	CASSLARFWTEGEKLFF	TGTGCCAGCAGCTTAGCGAGGTTTTGGACAGAGGGAGAAAAACTGTTTTTT
TRBV15	TRBJ1-1	NA	NA	CATSRDRTNTEAFF	TGTGCCACCAGCAGAGATCGGACGAACACTGAAGCTTTCTTT
TRBV14	TRBJ2-7	NA	TRBD2	CASSQYPTSWRGGSYEQYF	TGTGCCAGCAGCCAATACCCCACCAGTTGGCGGGGGGGATCCTACGAGCAGTACTTC
TRBV29-1	TRBJ1-2	NA	NA	CSVEQVPIYGYTF	TGCAGCGTTGAACAAGTCCCAATCTATGGCTACACCTTC
TRBV19	TRBJ1-3	NA	TRBD1	CASSMGTDGNTIYF	TGTGCCAGTAGTATGGGGACAGATGGAAACACCATATATTTT
TRBV18	TRBJ1-5	NA	NA	CASSPPGQPQHF	TGTGCCAGCTCACCACCAGGCCAGCCCCAGCATTTT
TRBV7-9	TRBJ2-7	few	TRBD1	CASSYLRGNREQYF	TGTGCCAGCAGCTACCTCAGGGGGAATAGAGAGCAGTACTTC
TRBV5-1	TRBJ2-3	NA	NA	CASSWTSTDTQYF	TGCGCCAGCAGCTGGACTAGCACAGATACGCAGTATTTT
TRBV9	TRBJ1-6	NA	NA	CASSDQGNNSPLHF	TGTGCCAGCAGCGACCAGGGTAACAATTCACCCCTCCACTTT
TRBV7-2	TRBJ2-7	NA	NA	CASSLFSTGAYEQYF	TGTGCCAGCAGCTTATTTTCGACGGGCGCCTACGAGCAGTACTTC
TRBV5-4	TRBJ1-3	NA	NA	CASSPTVTGTGNTIYF	TGTGCCAGCAGCCCAACCGTGACCGGCACTGGAAACACCATATATTTT
TRBV10-1	TRBJ2-2	NA	NA	CASSESTSRGRSNTGELFF	TGCGCCAGCAGTGAGTCGACGAGCAGGGGAAGGTCGAACACCGGGGAGCTGTTTTTT
TRBV16	TRBJ1-1	NA	TRBD1	CASSPSTGGTEAFF	TGTGCCAGCAGCCCTTCGACAGGGGGCACTGAAGCTTTCTTT
TRBV18	TRBJ2-2	NA	NA	CASSPYLIRGNTGELFF	TGTGCCAGCTCACCTTATCTAATCCGGGGGAACACCGGGGAGCTGTTTTTT
TRBV4-1	TRBJ2-2	few	NA	CASSQDSLGRLTGELFF	TGCGCCAGCAGCCAAGATTCGCTGGGACGCCTCACCGGGGAGCTGTTTTTT
TRBV6-5	TRBJ2-5	NA	TRBD2	CASSYASGGTQETQYF	TGTGCCAGCAGTTACGCTAGCGGGGGAACACAAGAGACCCAGTACTTC
TRBV4-2	TRBJ2-3	NA	TRBD2	CASSALAGANTDTQYF	TGTGCCAGCAGCGCGCTAGCGGGGGCTAACACAGATACGCAGTATTTT
TRBV5-1	TRBJ1-2	once	NA	CASSLGPPAGYTF	TGCGCCAGCAGCCTGGGTCCGCCCGCGGGCTACACCTTC